Shown below are 9 T cell receptor beta chains from a single sample sequenced in a study of shared clonotypes between healthy human individuals. The repertoire was sequenced with immunoSEQ multiplex PCR; TCRdb's copy has only in-frame clones and lacks some. The profile covers some 350,000 clones, with roughly 70% appearing a single time and approximately 10% taken by the ten largest. The sample comprised memory CD4+ T cells sorted from blood. Documented subset: CD45RA-negative fraction. The receptors come from a man aged 30 to 45 in good health.

The chain recombines TRBV9 with TRBJ2-5; D not certain. The CDR3 spans 16 residues. Per germline, CDR1 SGDLS and CDR2 YYNGEE. V dropped 0 bases and J dropped 5 bases, with 17 bases sitting between them. The CDR3 region is CASSVGSSPMGETQYF. CDR3 DNA sequence: TGTGCCAGCAGCGTAGGATCATCCCCGATGGGGGAGACCCAGTACTTC.

The CDR3 sequence: CASSSSLTQYF. The CDR3 region has the DNA TGTGCCAGCAGTTCGTCCCTAACCCAGTACTTC. The chain couples TRBV28 to TRBJ2-5, with no clear D. Germline values: CDR1 MDHEN, CDR2 SYDVKM. The V and J ends lost 4 bases and 8 bases respectively, with 8 bases between them. CDR3 size: 11 residues.

This clone was observed many times. V gene TRBV6-1 combines with J gene TRBJ1-1; D unresolved. This CDR3 contains 14 residues. Germline V gene lookup returns CDR1 MNHNS and CDR2 SASEGT. V dropped 6 bases and J dropped 2 bases, with 13 bases sitting between them. The CDR3 DNA follows: TGTGCCAGCAGGCTTATCCTCGGAAACACTGAAGCTTTCTTT. This sequence encodes CASRLILGNTEAFF.

The sample holds one count of this clone. V gene TRBV11-2 combines with J gene TRBJ1-2; no definite D call. Germline V lookup: CDR1 SGHAT, CDR2 FQNNGV. The CDR3 consists of 17 residues. Trimming removed 1 base from V and 8 bases from J, with 23 bases in between. CDR3 in DNA: TGTGCCAGCAGCTTAGCCGTTGTCGGTCAACTCCGGAGGGGCTACACCTTC. It is translated as CASSLAVVGQLRRGYTF.

This clone was observed once. The chain carries TRBV25-1 and TRBJ2-4; no clear D. Germline CDR1 is MGHDK and CDR2 is SYGVNS. The V and J ends lost 4 bases and 10 bases respectively, with 11 bases between them. This CDR3 is built from 12 residues. The CDR3 bases are TGTGCCAGCAGTGGGTCCCCTTTTATTCAGTACTTC. This gives the protein CASSGSPFIQYF.

The gene calls are TRBV7-8 and TRBJ2-7; weak D call: TRBD1 (6 bases). The CDR3 totals 14 residues. V shed 1 base and J shed 5 bases, with 12 bases lying between them. Germline V gene data show CDR1 as SGHVS and CDR2 as FQNEAQ. Here the CDR3 reads CASSLDRAFDEQYF. In nucleotides, the CDR3 is TGTGCCAGCAGCTTAGACAGGGCTTTCGACGAGCAGTACTTC.

The table lists this clone with a count of one. The chain is built from TRBV18 and TRBJ2-2; possible D gene TRBD2, 6 bases. CDR1 and CDR2 from the germline V gene are KGHSH and LQKENI. Trimming stripped 4 bases from V and 6 bases from J, with 27 bases between. The CDR3 is made up of 19 amino acids. The DNA of the CDR3 is TGTGCCAGCTCACGCGATCTAACGGGAGAGGGAAGTGTTCCCGGGGAGCTGTTTTTT. Amino acid sequence: CASSRDLTGEGSVPGELFF.

The rearrangement uses TRBV30 and TRBJ2-2; perhaps TRBD2 as D (6 bases). The V end was cut by 2 bases, the J end by 7 bases, with 26 bases between. The length of the CDR3 is 18 residues. Germline assignment: CDR1 GTSNPN and CDR2 SVGIG (reference sequence). The CDR3 coding sequence is TGTGCCTGGAGTCCTGATCGCCTCCGGGCCCCCGGGGGCGGGGAGCTGTTTTTT. Amino acids: CAWSPDRLRAPGGGELFF.

This clone was detected only once. The chain links TRBV4-1 to TRBJ1-2; TRBD1 matches at 7 bases. This CDR3 is built from 14 residues. Germline-derived CDR1 and CDR2 are MGHRA and YSYEKL. Trimming at V came to 2 bases and at J to 4 bases, leaving 4 bases not matched to a gene. The CDR3 here is CASSQQGTVYGYTF. The CDR3, as DNA: TGCGCCAGCAGCCAACAAGGGACAGTCTATGGCTACACCTTC.